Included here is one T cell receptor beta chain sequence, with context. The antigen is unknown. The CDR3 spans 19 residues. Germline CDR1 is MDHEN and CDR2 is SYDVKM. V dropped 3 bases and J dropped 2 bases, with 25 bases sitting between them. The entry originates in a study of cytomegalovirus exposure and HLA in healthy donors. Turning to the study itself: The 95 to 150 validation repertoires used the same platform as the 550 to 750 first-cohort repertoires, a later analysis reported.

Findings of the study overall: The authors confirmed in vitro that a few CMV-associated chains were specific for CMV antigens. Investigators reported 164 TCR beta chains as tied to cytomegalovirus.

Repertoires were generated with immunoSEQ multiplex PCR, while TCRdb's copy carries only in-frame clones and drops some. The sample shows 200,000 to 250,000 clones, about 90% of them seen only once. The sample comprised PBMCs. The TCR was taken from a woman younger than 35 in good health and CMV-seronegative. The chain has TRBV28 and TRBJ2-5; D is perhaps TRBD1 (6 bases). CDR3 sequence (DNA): TGTGCCAGCAGTTTTCCCCCTGCCTTCCAGGGGCTCCGTCAAGAGACCCAGTACTTC. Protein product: CASSFPPAFQGLRQETQYF.